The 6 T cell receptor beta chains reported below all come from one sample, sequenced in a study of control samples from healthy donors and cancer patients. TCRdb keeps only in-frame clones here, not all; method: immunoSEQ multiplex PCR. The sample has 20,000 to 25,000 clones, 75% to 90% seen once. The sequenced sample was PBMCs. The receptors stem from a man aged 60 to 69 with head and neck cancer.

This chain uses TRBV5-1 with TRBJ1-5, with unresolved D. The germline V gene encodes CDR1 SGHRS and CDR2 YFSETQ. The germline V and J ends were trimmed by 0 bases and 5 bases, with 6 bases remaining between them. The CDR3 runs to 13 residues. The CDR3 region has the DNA TGCGCCAGCAGCTTGGGAGGTGATCAGCCCCAGCATTTT. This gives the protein CASSLGGDQPQHF.

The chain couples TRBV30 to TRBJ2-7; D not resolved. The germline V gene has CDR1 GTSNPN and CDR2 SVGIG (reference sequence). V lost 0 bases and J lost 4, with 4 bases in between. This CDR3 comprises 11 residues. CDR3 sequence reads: CAWSVMYEQYF. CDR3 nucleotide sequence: TGTGCCTGGAGTGTAATGTACGAGCAGTACTTC.

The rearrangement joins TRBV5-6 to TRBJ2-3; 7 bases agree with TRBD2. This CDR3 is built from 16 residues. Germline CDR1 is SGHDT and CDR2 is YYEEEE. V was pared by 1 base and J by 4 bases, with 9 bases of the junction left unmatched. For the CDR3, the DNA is TGTGCCAGCAGCTTGTCCCGGGTACTAGCGTCAGATACGCAGTATTTT. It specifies CASSLSRVLASDTQYF.

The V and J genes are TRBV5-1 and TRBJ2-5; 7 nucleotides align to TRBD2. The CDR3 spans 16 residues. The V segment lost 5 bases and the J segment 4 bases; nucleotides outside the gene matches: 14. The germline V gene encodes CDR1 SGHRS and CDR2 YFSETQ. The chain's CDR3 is CASRTVAGDPGETQYF. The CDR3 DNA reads TGCGCCAGCAGGACGGTTGCGGGGGACCCTGGAGAGACCCAGTACTTC.

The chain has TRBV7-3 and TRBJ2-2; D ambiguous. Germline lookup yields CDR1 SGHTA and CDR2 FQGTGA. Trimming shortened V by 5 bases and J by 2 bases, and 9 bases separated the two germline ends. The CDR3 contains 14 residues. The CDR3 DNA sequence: TGTGCCAGCAGCCCGACTGGTAACACCGGGGAGCTGTTTTTT. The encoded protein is CASSPTGNTGELFF.

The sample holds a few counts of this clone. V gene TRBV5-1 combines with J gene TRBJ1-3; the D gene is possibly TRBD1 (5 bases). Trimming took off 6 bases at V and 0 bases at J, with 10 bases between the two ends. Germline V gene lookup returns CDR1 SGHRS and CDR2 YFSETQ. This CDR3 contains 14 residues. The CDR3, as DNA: TGCGCCAGCATGGAGGGGACCTCTGGAAACACCATATATTTT. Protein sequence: CASMEGTSGNTIYF.